This T cell receptor (beta chain) appears in the sequencing data of a study of shared clonotypes between healthy human individuals. As concerns this clone: What it binds is not known.

Libraries were prepared by immunoSEQ multiplex PCR; TCRdb keeps only in-frame clonotypes and omits some of them. The sample has about 2.1 million clones, 90% to 95% seen once. Findings and limits, study-wide: Generation probabilities were higher for clonotypes shared across all four sorted-subset donors than for unshared ones.

The naive CD8 population came from CD45RO-negative cells selected for CCR7, without terminally differentiated effector memory CD45RA+ cells. Donation came from healthy HIV-negative adults that had no recent acute infections or vaccinations. V gave up 1 base and J gave up 7 bases; unmatched junction bases: 16. The germline gives CDR1 MGHRA, CDR2 YSYEKL. The CDR3 spans 19 residues. This sequence was found in a young man in good health. Some clones in this sample may be carry-over from other donors' samples. The chain is built from TRBV4-1 and TRBJ2-1; 10 bases line up with TRBD2. Sequencing was performed on naive CD8+ T cells from PBMCs. The CDR3 DNA reads as TGCGCCAGCAGCCAAGCATCTGCACTAGCGGGACCCCCTTGGAATGAGCAGTTCTTC. The encoded protein is CASSQASALAGPPWNEQFF.